A single sample gave rise to the 8 T cell receptor beta chains below, sequenced in a study of cytomegalovirus exposure and HLA in healthy donors. Vbeta (60) and Jbeta (13) primers were used in the PCR. Measured with immunoSEQ multiplex PCR; TCRdb has only the in-frame clones, and not every one. The data contain hundreds of thousands of clones, 70% to 85% of them singletons. Material: PBMCs. These receptors all stem from a woman aged 55-75 years in good health and CMV-seropositive.

This chain links TRBV5-1 with TRBJ1-4; D call uncertain. V was trimmed by 0 bases and J by 4 bases, leaving 10 bases between them. The CDR3 has 15 amino acids. Germline V gene data show CDR1 as SGHRS and CDR2 as YFSETQ. The CDR3 sequence is CASSLVAAFNEKLFF. In nucleotides, the CDR3 is TGCGCCAGCAGCTTGGTGGCAGCGTTTAATGAAAAACTGTTTTTT.

V is TRBV30 and J is TRBJ1-2, with 7 bases aligning to TRBD1. The junction had 7 bases not matched to a gene; V was cut back by 7 bases and J by 2 bases. Germline V CDR1 and CDR2: GTSNPN, SVGIG (reference sequence). The CDR3 length is 13 residues. CDR3 region: CALDRQINYGYTF. The CDR3 DNA reads as TGTGCCTTGGACAGGCAGATCAACTATGGCTACACCTTC.

This clone was seen just once. This sample also contains other DNA sequences that code for the same CDR3. V is TRBV7-9 and J is TRBJ2-3; 8 positions agree with TRBD1. CDR1 and CDR2 (germline): SEHNR, FQNEAQ (reference sequence). The CDR3 loop spans 15 amino acids. V shed 6 bases and J 5 bases; nucleotides not matched to a gene: 10. CDR3 nucleotide sequence: TGTGCCAGCAGTTTGGGAGTGGGGACAGGAGATACGCAGTATTTT. Translation: CASSLGVGTGDTQYF.

This chain uses TRBV18 with TRBJ2-1; TRBD1 agrees at 7 bases. The ends lost 5 bases at V and 5 bases at J; junction bases unmatched: 3. The CDR3 length is 13 residues. CDR1 and CDR2 from the germline V gene are KGHSH and LQKENI. CDR3 amino acids: CASSGQADNEQFF. The CDR3 DNA reads as TGTGCCAGCTCAGGACAGGCGGACAATGAGCAGTTCTTC.

The J gene is TRBJ2-5, the V gene TRBV19; TRBD2 agrees at 10 bases. Matching the DNA end better, TRBJ2-7 makes the J call doubtful. The CDR3 is made up of 15 amino acids. The germline V gene encodes CDR1 LNHDA and CDR2 SQIVND (reference sequence). This CDR3 reads CASSLLAGADYEQYF. CDR3 nucleotides: TGTGCCAGTAGTCTTCTAGCGGGAGCAGACTACGAGCAGTACTTC.

The chain employs TRBV2 and TRBJ2-7; D is perhaps TRBD2 (6 bases). The CDR3 runs to 13 residues. Trimming pared 6 bases from V and 3 bases from J, leaving 12 bases between. The V gene's germline CDR1 is SNHLY and CDR2 FYNNEI. The CDR3 DNA reads as TGTGCCAGCAGGGGGGACTCCTACTACGAGCAGTACTTC. Translation gives CASRGDSYYEQYF.

The chain is built from TRBV6-4 and TRBJ1-5, with D unclear. V gave up 5 bases and J gave up 2 bases, with 7 bases separating them. Germline CDR1 MRHNA, CDR2 SNTAGT. The length of the CDR3 is 13 residues. The CDR3 is CASSPTRNQPQHF. DNA for the CDR3: TGTGCCAGCAGTCCGACACGCAATCAGCCCCAGCATTTT.

This clone showed up just a few times. V gene TRBV25-1 combines with J gene TRBJ1-1; the D gene is possibly TRBD1 (5 bases). V was cut by 4 bases and J by 6 bases, with 21 bases left in between. The germline CDR1 and CDR2 sequences are MGHDK and SYGVNS. This CDR3 spans 16 amino acids. Here the CDR3 reads CASSAHTGRGYAEAFF. The CDR3 DNA reads TGTGCCAGCAGTGCCCACACCGGACGGGGGTACGCTGAAGCTTTCTTT. The entire variable domain, with the rest obtained from reference TRBV25-1 and TRBJ1-1, is as follows: EADIYQTPRYLVIGTGKKITLECSQTMGHDKMYWYQQDPGMELHLIHYSYGVNSTEKGDLSSESTVSRIRTEHFPLTLESARPSHTSQYLCASSAHTGRGYAEAFFGQGTRLTVV.